Following are 30 T cell receptor beta chains from one sample sequenced in a study of blood T cell repertoires in COVID-19. This table comes from immunoSEQ multiplex PCR, and its TCRdb copy is limited to in-frame clones, with some not included. The repertoire has approximately 250,000 clones, around 86% of them found once; the top ten carry approximately 6.2%. The specimen was peripheral blood. All receptors come from a woman older than 75 with COVID-19, enrolled during active disease.

The chain uses TRBV7-9 and TRBJ2-3, with 10 bases identical to TRBD1. Germline-derived CDR1 and CDR2 are SEHNR and FQNEAQ (reference sequence). V lost 2 bases, J lost 6 bases, and 14 bases stayed unmatched. This CDR3 has 18 amino acids. This CDR3 reads CASSLKGQGTWAWDTQYF. The DNA for the CDR3 is TGTGCCAGCAGCTTAAAGGGACAGGGGACCTGGGCGTGGGATACGCAGTATTTT.

This clone is a singleton in its sample. The J gene is TRBJ1-5, the V gene TRBV7-9, with D maybe TRBD1 (6 bases). The CDR3 is 13 amino acids. Trimming removed 3 bases from V and 7 bases from J, with 10 bases in between. The germline gives CDR1 SEHNR, CDR2 FQNEAQ (reference sequence). The CDR3 region is CASSLAGTQPQHF. The CDR3 DNA reads TGTGCCAGCAGCTTGGCAGGGACACAGCCCCAGCATTTT.

This clone was recorded only once. The chain joins TRBV19 to TRBJ2-7; possible D gene TRBD1, 6 bases. V lost 7 bases to trimming and J lost 2 bases, with 18 bases between them. The CDR3 is 15 residues long. Germline assignment: CDR1 LNHDA and CDR2 SQIVND (reference sequence). The CDR3 spells CASTEGHTGTYEQYF. The CDR3 nucleotides are TGTGCCAGTACCGAGGGACATACTGGAACCTACGAGCAGTACTTC.

CDR3 loop: CASSRLPEKVAKLFF. The CDR3 region has the DNA TGCGCCAGCAGCCGACTACCGGAAAAGGTAGCGAAACTGTTTTTT. The V gene is TRBV4-1, the J gene TRBJ1-4; no definite D call. The V gene's germline CDR1 is MGHRA and CDR2 YSYEKL. The CDR3 is 15 amino acids. V gave up 4 bases and J gave up 11 bases, with 20 bases separating them.

This rearrangement joins TRBV7-2 to TRBJ1-3; no clear D gene. Between the trimmed V and J ends, which lost 1 base and 0 bases, there was a span of 10 bases. This CDR3 has 16 residues. From germline, CDR1 is SGHTA and CDR2 FQGNSA. The CDR3 nucleotides are TGTGCCAGCAGCTTAGACAGCGGAAGCTCTGGAAACACCATATATTTT. Translation: CASSLDSGSSGNTIYF.

This clone was recorded only once. In nucleotides, the CDR3 is TGTGCCAGCAGCTTCGGACAGCTCTATAGCAATCAGCCCCAGCATTTT. Encoded protein: CASSFGQLYSNQPQHF. The V call is TRBV28, the J call TRBJ1-5, with D maybe TRBD1 (6 bases). Germline-derived CDR1 and CDR2 are MDHEN and SYDVKM. V lost 6 bases and J lost 0, with 15 bases in between. The CDR3 length is 16 residues. Looking up the rest from reference TRBV28 and TRBJ1-5 gives the full variable domain: DVKVTQSSRYLVKRTGEKVFLECVQDMDHENMFWYRQDPGLGLRLIYFSYDVKMKEKGDIPEGYSVSREKKERFSLILESASTNQTSMYLCASSFGQLYSNQPQHFGDGTRLSIL.

The chain uses TRBV9 and TRBJ2-7; 11 bases are shared with TRBD1. Germline CDR1 SGDLS, CDR2 YYNGEE. The CDR3 is 14 amino acids. The ends lost 4 bases at V and 3 bases at J; junction bases unmatched: 3. In nucleotides, the CDR3 is TGTGCCAGCAGCCCGGGACAGGGGGACTACGAGCAGTACTTC. Translation gives CASSPGQGDYEQYF.

V is TRBV11-2 and J is TRBJ1-1, with D uncertain. The CDR3 contains 15 residues. Germline V gives CDR1 SGHAT, CDR2 FQNNGV. With 7 bases removed from V and 0 bases from J, the gap between germline ends came to 15 bases. For the CDR3, the DNA is TGTGCCAGCACCTTGGGAGGATACATGAACACTGAAGCTTTCTTT. This sequence encodes CASTLGGYMNTEAFF.

The chain employs TRBV5-5 and TRBJ1-5, with no clear D. CDR1 and CDR2 (germline): SGHKS, YYEKEE (reference sequence). V was pared by 1 base and J by 6 bases, with 8 bases between. The CDR3 extends over 13 amino acids. DNA of the CDR3: TGTGCCAGCAGCTTGTACAGCGGTCAGCCCCAGCATTTT. Translation: CASSLYSGQPQHF.

The chain recombines TRBV7-9 with TRBJ2-3; possible D gene TRBD2, 5 bases. This CDR3 is built from 14 residues. Per germline, CDR1 SEHNR and CDR2 FQNEAQ (reference sequence). Trimming took 8 bases from V and 8 from J, leaving 20 bases between them. The CDR3 sequence is CASGKLMERATQYF. Here the CDR3 DNA reads TGTGCCAGCGGCAAGCTTATGGAGAGGGCTACGCAGTATTTT.

V and J are TRBV28 and TRBJ1-5, with D possibly being TRBD1 (5 bases). Trimming left V 8 bases short and J 7 bases short, with 12 bases between. The CDR3 is 12 residues long. CDR1 and CDR2 (germline): MDHEN, SYDVKM. In nucleotides, the CDR3 is TGTGCCAGCTATGGGACTGACCAGCCCCAGCATTTT. Residues: CASYGTDQPQHF.

The gene calls are TRBV3-1 (or the pseudogene TRBV3-2) and TRBJ2-1, with 8 bases matching TRBD1. J was trimmed by 7 bases and V by 3 bases; bases with no gene match: 8. Per germline, CDR1 LGHDT and CDR2 YNNKEL (reference sequence). The CDR3 extends over 15 amino acids. The CDR3 here is CASSQGTGGRNEQFF. In DNA form, the CDR3 reads TGTGCCAGCAGCCAGGGGACAGGCGGCCGGAATGAGCAGTTCTTC.

A note on this clone: The sample carries other DNA sequences with the same CDR3. V and J are TRBV7-9 and TRBJ1-5; 11 nucleotides align to TRBD1. Germline V gene data show CDR1 as SEHNR and CDR2 as FQNEAQ (reference sequence). The V segment lost 4 bases and the J segment 4 bases; nucleotides outside the gene matches: 3. This CDR3 region has 15 residues. The CDR3, as DNA: TGTGCCAGCAGCTCGGGGACAGGGGGAAATCAGCCCCAGCATTTT. This translates into CASSSGTGGNQPQHF.

The chain joins TRBV5-4 to TRBJ2-5, with TRBD2 matching 11 bases. Germline lookup yields CDR1 SGHNT and CDR2 YYREEE (reference sequence). V lost 7 bases, J lost 4 bases, and 9 bases stayed unmatched. The CDR3 runs to 15 residues. CDR3 sequence: CASGYSGGAVETQYF. The CDR3, as DNA: TGTGCCAGCGGATATAGCGGGGGGGCCGTAGAGACCCAGTACTTC.

V is TRBV7-9 and J is TRBJ1-2, with D tentatively TRBD1 (5 bases). V was shortened by 2 bases and J by 6 bases, with 7 bases between the two germline ends. The CDR3 is 12 residues long. Germline loops: CDR1 SEHNR, CDR2 FQNEAQ (reference sequence). The CDR3 sequence: CASSLRGDGYTF. CDR3 in DNA: TGTGCCAGCAGCTTACGGGGGGATGGCTACACCTTC.

The chain employs TRBV6-5 and TRBJ2-6, with 10 nucleotides matching TRBD1. V dropped 8 bases and J dropped 1; count of bases not matched to a gene: 5. The CDR3 spans 16 residues. Germline V lookup: CDR1 MNHEY, CDR2 SVGAGI. Here the CDR3 reads CASGSGQGSGANVLTF. CDR3 in DNA: TGTGCCAGCGGTTCGGGACAGGGGTCTGGGGCCAACGTCCTGACTTTC.

This chain uses TRBV9 with TRBJ1-1; D not certain. This CDR3 spans 13 amino acids. V gave up 4 bases and J gave up 6 bases, with 13 bases separating them. Germline values: CDR1 SGDLS, CDR2 YYNGEE. The CDR3 sequence: CASSPYVGPEAFF. CDR3 in DNA: TGTGCCAGCAGCCCGTATGTTGGCCCTGAAGCTTTCTTT. Looking up the rest from reference TRBV9 and TRBJ1-1 gives the full variable domain: DSGVTQTPKHLITATGQRVTLRCSPRSGDLSVYWYQQSLDQGLQFLIQYYNGEERAKGNILERFSAQQFPDLHSELNLSSLELGDSALYFCASSPYVGPEAFFGQGTRLTVV.

The J gene is TRBJ1-6, the V gene TRBV2, with 8 bases aligning to TRBD1. V dropped 2 bases and J dropped 7; count of bases not matched to a gene: 1. Germline values: CDR1 SNHLY, CDR2 FYNNEI. This CDR3 is 14 amino acids long. The CDR3 DNA follows: TGTGCCAGCAGTGAACAGGGGGCAAATTCACCCCTCCACTTT. This translates into CASSEQGANSPLHF.

This chain joins TRBV6-1 and TRBJ2-2, with a possible D match to TRBD1 (6 bases). V lost 3 bases and J lost 6, with 23 bases in between. This CDR3 is built from 18 residues. CDR1 and CDR2 (germline): MNHNS, SASEGT. In DNA form, the CDR3 reads TGTGCCAGCAGTGAGGTGCTAGTTCTACAGGGCTTCCCCGGGGAGCTGTTTTTT. This codes for CASSEVLVLQGFPGELFF.

The chain couples TRBV18 to TRBJ1-5; possibly TRBD1 for D (5 bases). V dropped 8 bases and J dropped 0 bases, with 8 bases sitting between them. The CDR3 runs 13 residues. CDR1 is KGHSH and CDR2 is LQKENI in the germline V gene. The CDR3 reads CASTGDSNQPQHF. DNA of the CDR3: TGTGCCAGCACAGGTGATAGCAATCAGCCCCAGCATTTT.

The chain employs TRBV12-3 or TRBV12-4 and TRBJ1-1; TRBD1 agrees at 9 bases. With 4 bases clipped from V and 11 bases from J, the junction kept 8 bases outside the gene matches. The CDR3 covers 13 residues. CDR3 region: CASSYGQGLWAFF. The CDR3 bases are TGTGCCAGCAGTTACGGACAGGGGTTATGGGCTTTCTTT.

The chain combines TRBV19 with TRBJ1-1, with TRBD1 identical over 9 bases. Germline V gives CDR1 LNHDA, CDR2 SQIVND (reference sequence). The ends lost 4 bases at V and 7 bases at J; junction bases unmatched: 4. There are 13 residues in the CDR3. The CDR3 DNA sequence: TGTGCCAGTAGTAGGACAGGGGCGGTTGAAGCTTTCTTT. It specifies CASSRTGAVEAFF.

V usage is TRBV5-8 and J usage is TRBJ1-5, with D possibly being TRBD1 (6 bases). CDR1 and CDR2 from the germline V gene are SGHTS and YDEGEE. V lost 6 bases, J lost 7 bases, and 14 bases lay in between. The CDR3 covers 13 residues. Here the CDR3 reads CASNFGGQQPQHF. For the CDR3, the DNA is TGTGCCAGCAACTTCGGGGGGCAACAGCCCCAGCATTTT.

The chain recombines TRBV27 with TRBJ1-2; 7 bases align to TRBD1. The germline V gene has CDR1 MNHEY and CDR2 SMNVEV (reference sequence). The CDR3 is made up of 16 amino acids. J lost 3 bases, V lost 3 bases, and 10 bases had no gene match. The CDR3 here is CASSFDREVGDYGYTF. The CDR3 DNA sequence: TGTGCCAGCAGTTTTGACAGGGAAGTAGGAGACTATGGCTACACCTTC.

V usage is TRBV18 and J usage is TRBJ2-2; D possibly corresponds to TRBD1 (5 bases). Trimming took off 8 bases at V and 0 bases at J, with 16 bases between the two ends. CDR1 KGHSH and CDR2 LQKENI come from the germline V gene. This CDR3 spans 16 amino acids. The CDR3 sequence: CASRQVGHTNTGELFF. In nucleotides, the CDR3 is TGTGCCAGCCGCCAAGTGGGGCATACGAACACCGGGGAGCTGTTTTTT. The full variable domain, in which reference TRBV18 and TRBJ2-2 provide the parts outside the CDR3, is NAGVMQNPRHLVRRRGQEARLRCSPMKGHSHVYWYRQLPEEGLKFMVYLQKENIIDESGMPKERFSAEFPKEGPSILRIQQVVRGDSAAYFCASRQVGHTNTGELFFGEGSRLTVL.

V and J are TRBV27 and TRBJ2-1; TRBD2 matches at 8 bases. The V and J ends lost 10 bases and 6 bases, in that order; junction bases with no gene match: 14. The CDR3 is 15 residues long. Germline assignment: CDR1 MNHEY and CDR2 SMNVEV (reference sequence). CDR3 region: CATHRTGGASNEQFF. The CDR3 nucleotides are TGTGCCACCCACAGAACGGGGGGGGCATCCAATGAGCAGTTCTTC.

As regards this clone: Other DNA sequences in the same sample also yield this CDR3. The genes are TRBV5-1 and TRBJ1-2, with D hard to call. The germline V gene encodes CDR1 SGHRS and CDR2 YFSETQ. The CDR3 totals 12 residues. The germline V and J ends were trimmed by 4 bases and 0 bases, with 4 bases remaining between them. The CDR3 DNA reads TGCGCCAGCAGCCTTTCTAACTATGGCTACACCTTC. It specifies CASSLSNYGYTF. Complete variable domain (other parts from reference TRBV5-1 and TRBJ1-2): KAGVTQTPRYLIKTRGQQVTLSCSPISGHRSVSWYQQTPGQGLQFLFEYFSETQRNKGNFPGRFSGRQFSNSRSEMNVSTLELGDSALYLCASSLSNYGYTFGSGTRLTVV.

This chain uses TRBV7-2 with TRBJ2-5, with 7 bases aligning to TRBD2. This CDR3 comprises 16 residues. Germline loops: CDR1 SGHTA, CDR2 FQGNSA. V lost 1 base to trimming and J lost 3 bases; unmatched junction nucleotides: 8. CDR3 sequence (DNA): TGTGCCAGCAGCTTAGAATTGGGGCTAGCGGAAGAGACCCAGTACTTC. Residues: CASSLELGLAEETQYF.

This clone was detected a few times. V usage is TRBV13 and J usage is TRBJ2-7; D gene unclear. CDR1 is PRHDT, CDR2 FYEKMQ, per germline (reference sequence). This CDR3 region has 11 residues. Trimming took 3 bases from V and 6 from J, leaving 6 bases between them. As DNA, the CDR3 is TGTGCCAGCAGCTTTAGTGGCGAGCAGTACGTC. It specifies CASSFSGEQYV.

The genes are TRBV30 and TRBJ1-2; TRBD1 agrees at 7 bases. The CDR3 has 13 residues. The J segment lost 6 bases and the V segment lost 3 bases, leaving 7 bases of the junction unmatched. Germline V gives CDR1 GTSNPN, CDR2 SVGIG (reference sequence). In DNA form, the CDR3 reads TGTGCCTGGAGCGACCGGGACAGAAATGGCTACACCTTC. Its translation is CAWSDRDRNGYTF. Filled out from reference TRBV30 and TRBJ1-2, the complete variable domain reads SQTIHQWPATLVQPVGSPLSLECTVEGTSNPNLYWYRQAAGRGLQLLFYSVGIGQISSEVPQNLSASRPQDRQFILSSKKLLLSDSGFYLCAWSDRDRNGYTFGSGTRLTVV.